Each of the 32 T cell receptor beta chains below was sequenced from the same sample in a study of technical replicates of blood from a handful of donors. The repertoire was sequenced with immunoSEQ multiplex PCR; TCRdb's copy has only in-frame clones and lacks some. There are around 62,000 clones in the sample; roughly 98% occur only once, and under 0.2% lies in the top ten. Input material: T cells isolated from PBMCs. These TCRs come from a human donor in good health.

The chain links TRBV10-3 to TRBJ2-7; 10 bases are shared with TRBD2. Germline V gives CDR1 ENHRY, CDR2 SYGVKD. The V and J ends lost 4 bases and 0 bases, in that order; junction bases with no gene match: 3. The CDR3 sequence is 15 residues long. The CDR3 DNA reads TGTGCCATCAGTGGGGGGACTAGCGACTCCTACGAGCAGTACTTC. Its protein product is CAISGGTSDSYEQYF.

V usage is TRBV28 and J usage is TRBJ1-2; D is undetermined. This CDR3 contains 17 residues. Germline V gene lookup returns CDR1 MDHEN and CDR2 SYDVKM. Trimming pared 6 bases from V and 5 bases from J, leaving 25 bases between. This chain's CDR3 is CASSPIGSGSVSYGYTF. CDR3 nucleotides: TGTGCCAGCAGCCCTATCGGATCGGGGTCTGTCTCTTATGGCTACACCTTC.

The chain combines TRBV7-9 with TRBJ2-2; D is perhaps TRBD2 (6 bases). V was trimmed by 7 bases and J by 3 bases, leaving 15 bases between them. This CDR3 has 15 amino acids. Germline V gene sequence: CDR1 SEHNR, CDR2 FQNEAQ (reference sequence). CDR3 in DNA: TGTGCCAGCACTCCCAGGGAGGTTGACACCGGGGAGCTGTTTTTT. Amino acids: CASTPREVDTGELFF.

This clone occurred once. The V call is TRBV19, the J call TRBJ2-7, with TRBD2 identical over 7 bases. Germline V CDR1 and CDR2: LNHDA, SQIVND (reference sequence). The V and J ends lost 6 bases and 4 bases, in that order; junction bases with no gene match: 12. The length of the CDR3 is 15 residues. The CDR3 DNA reads as TGTGCCAGTAGAGGTCGTCGGGGACTAACTTACGAGCAGTACTTC. This gives the protein CASRGRRGLTYEQYF.

The chain carries TRBV11-2 and TRBJ2-1, with D tentatively TRBD2 (5 bases). The germline V gene encodes CDR1 SGHAT and CDR2 FQNNGV. This CDR3 comprises 15 residues. V shed 5 bases and J shed 5 bases, with 16 bases lying between them. DNA for the CDR3: TGTGCCAGCAGCACCTACCTGGGAGTGCACAATGAGCAGTTCTTC. Protein product: CASSTYLGVHNEQFF.

This chain joins TRBV7-9 and TRBJ2-2, with 7 bases identical to TRBD1. Germline-derived CDR1 and CDR2 are SEHNR and FQNEAQ (reference sequence). Unmatched junction bases numbered 2, after V lost 3 bases and J lost 7 bases. The CDR3 consists of 13 residues. CDR3 coding DNA: TGTGCCAGCAGCTTGGCAGGGGGCGGGGAGCTGTTTTTT. Translated: CASSLAGGGELFF.

The chain is built from TRBV10-1 and TRBJ2-3; the match to TRBD2 covers 8 bases. The germline CDR1 and CDR2 sequences are WNHNN and SYGVQD (reference sequence). The CDR3 is made up of 15 amino acids. J was trimmed by 2 bases and V by 6 bases; bases with no gene match: 7. CDR3: CASRRTSGDTDTQYF. CDR3 coding DNA: TGCGCCAGCAGACGCACTAGCGGAGACACAGATACGCAGTATTTT.

V gene TRBV5-1 combines with J gene TRBJ1-2; TRBD1 aligns across 7 bases. Germline CDR1 SGHRS, CDR2 YFSETQ. The CDR3 sequence is 15 residues long. V gave up 0 bases and J gave up 8 bases; unmatched junction bases: 10. CDR3 nucleotide sequence: TGCGCCAGCAGCTTGGCCCGACAGGGCGGACAAGGCTACACCTTC. It yields the protein CASSLARQGGQGYTF.

The rearrangement uses TRBV5-4 and TRBJ2-5; D perhaps matches TRBD1 (6 bases). The CDR3 has 13 amino acids. Germline assignment: CDR1 SGHNT and CDR2 YYREEE (reference sequence). V was clipped by 9 bases and J by 1 base, with 13 bases between them. In DNA, the CDR3 is TGTGCCACCCGGACAGCCCTCCAAGAGACCCAGTACTTC. As protein: CATRTALQETQYF.

The chain is built from TRBV6-4 and TRBJ2-1, with 10 bases aligning to TRBD1. Germline CDR1 and CDR2: MRHNA and SNTAGT. The CDR3 consists of 13 residues. The trim removed 6 bases at V and 9 bases at J, leaving 5 bases unmatched. CDR3 protein: CASRGQGMGEQFF. In DNA, the CDR3 is TGTGCCAGCAGGGGACAGGGGATGGGTGAGCAGTTCTTC.

The chain combines TRBV5-6 with TRBJ2-5, with D perhaps TRBD2 (6 bases). V was pared by 0 bases and J by 5 bases, with 17 bases between. There are 16 residues in the CDR3. The germline CDR1 and CDR2 sequences are SGHDT and YYEEEE. The CDR3 sequence: CASSLEGLPLAETQYF. The CDR3 nucleotides read TGTGCCAGCAGCTTGGAGGGACTCCCCCTCGCGGAGACCCAGTACTTC.

The chain recombines TRBV30 with TRBJ2-7, with 7 positions matching TRBD1. The trim removed 0 bases at V and 4 bases at J, leaving 12 bases unmatched. Germline CDR1 GTSNPN, CDR2 SVGIG (reference sequence). This CDR3 has 16 residues. This chain's CDR3 is CAWSVLRGRRAYEQYF. CDR3 bases: TGTGCCTGGAGTGTATTGAGGGGGCGCAGGGCTTACGAGCAGTACTTC. The complete variable domain, with remaining parts taken from reference TRBV30 and TRBJ2-7, reads SQTIHQWPATLVQPVGSPLSLECTVEGTSNPNLYWYRQAAGRGLQLLFYSVGIGQISSEVPQNLSASRPQDRQFILSSKKLLLSDSGFYLCAWSVLRGRRAYEQYFGPGTRLTVT.

V is TRBV7-9 and J is TRBJ2-4; a possible D gene is TRBD1 (5 bases). Trimming removed 2 bases from V and 0 bases from J, with 11 bases in between. The CDR3 totals 16 residues. Germline CDR1 reads SEHNR; CDR2 reads FQNEAQ (reference sequence). CDR3: CASSLFDSLAKNIQYF. CDR3 DNA: TGTGCCAGCAGCTTATTCGACAGTTTAGCCAAAAACATTCAGTACTTC.

The genes are TRBV27 and TRBJ1-1; the D is unclear. V shed 5 bases and J shed 5 bases, with 12 bases lying between them. CDR3 length: 13 residues. Germline V gene data show CDR1 as MNHEY and CDR2 as SMNVEV (reference sequence). The CDR3 protein is CASSADIGTEAFF. The CDR3, as DNA: TGTGCCAGCAGTGCCGACATAGGAACTGAAGCTTTCTTT.

This rearrangement joins TRBV19 to TRBJ2-3; 10 bases map to TRBD1. V lost 4 bases to trimming and J lost 3 bases; unmatched junction nucleotides: 10. The CDR3 is 17 residues long. Germline lookup yields CDR1 LNHDA and CDR2 SQIVND (reference sequence). The CDR3 DNA reads as TGTGCCAGTAGTAACCTCCTATGGACAGGGGGGACAGATACGCAGTATTTT. Encoded protein: CASSNLLWTGGTDTQYF.

The chain is built from TRBV30 and TRBJ1-6; D is perhaps TRBD1 (6 bases). The germline V gene has CDR1 GTSNPN and CDR2 SVGIG (reference sequence). Deletions cut 4 bases from V and 7 bases from J, with 14 bases between. CDR3 length: 14 residues. The CDR3 here is CAWNPGEGNSPLHF. CDR3 coding DNA: TGTGCCTGGAACCCAGGGGAGGGCAATTCACCCCTCCACTTT.

The table lists this clone with a count of one. This chain connects TRBV6-1 to TRBJ2-2; 8 bases agree with TRBD1. The germline gives CDR1 MNHNS, CDR2 SASEGT. There are 17 residues in the CDR3. J lost 6 bases, V lost 0 bases, and 9 bases had no gene match. The CDR3 loop is CASSEALQGARAGELFF. CDR3 bases: TGTGCCAGCAGTGAAGCGCTTCAGGGGGCGCGCGCCGGGGAGCTGTTTTTT.

The chain combines TRBV4-2 with TRBJ2-1; D possibly corresponds to TRBD2 (5 bases). The CDR3 extends over 21 amino acids. Germline CDR1 LGHNA, CDR2 YNFKEQ. Deletions cut 0 bases from V and 0 bases from J, with 24 bases between. The DNA of the CDR3 is TGTGCCAGCAGCCAAGAATGGTGGCGCGGCAGAGTAGCGAGCTCCTACAATGAGCAGTTCTTC. It encodes CASSQEWWRGRVASSYNEQFF.

This rearrangement joins TRBV27 to TRBJ1-4, with 10 bases that match TRBD1. Unmatched junction bases numbered 8, after V lost 6 bases and J lost 4 bases. Germline CDR1 MNHEY, CDR2 SMNVEV (reference sequence). CDR3 length equals 16 residues. The DNA for the CDR3 is TGTGCCAGCAGAAACCGACAGGGGGCTGGTAATGAAAAACTGTTTTTT. Amino acids: CASRNRQGAGNEKLFF.

This chain joins TRBV6-5 and TRBJ1-1, with 9 bases identical to TRBD1. The trim removed 3 bases at V and 8 bases at J, leaving 4 bases unmatched. This CDR3 region has 13 residues. Germline V CDR1 and CDR2: MNHEY, SVGAGI. The CDR3 nucleotides read TGTGCCAGCAGTTATTACGGGACAGGGGAAGCTTTCTTT. It codes for CASSYYGTGEAFF.

V is TRBV10-3 and J is TRBJ1-3; a weak D match, TRBD1 (5 bases). The CDR3 is 16 residues long. Germline V gene sequence: CDR1 ENHRY, CDR2 SYGVKD. V was clipped by 5 bases and J by 0 bases, with 14 bases between them. CDR3 coding DNA: TGTGCCATCAGTTTGCAGGGCACAAGCTCTGGAAACACCATATATTTT. Its translation: CAISLQGTSSGNTIYF.

This chain's CDR3 is CASRLPSGLYEQYF. For the CDR3, the DNA is TGCGCCAGCAGGCTCCCAAGCGGACTCTACGAGCAGTACTTC. The V and J genes are TRBV5-1 and TRBJ2-7; tentatively, D is TRBD2 (5 bases). The CDR3 sequence is 14 residues long. Trimming shortened V by 5 bases and J by 3 bases, and 15 bases separated the two germline ends. Germline V gene lookup returns CDR1 SGHRS and CDR2 YFSETQ.

This sequence joins TRBV25-1 and TRBJ2-1, with D possibly matching TRBD2 (6 bases). The CDR3 has 14 amino acids. Germline V CDR1 and CDR2: MGHDK, SYGVNS. V was shortened by 4 bases and J by 4 bases, with 11 bases between the two germline ends. Here the CDR3 DNA reads TGTGCCAGCAGTGTTACTAGCCCATACAATGAGCAGTTCTTC. As protein: CASSVTSPYNEQFF.

V and J are TRBV25-1 and TRBJ2-7, with 7 bases fitting TRBD2. This CDR3 is 14 amino acids long. Germline trimming cut 5 bases from V and 3 bases from J; bases unmatched to any gene: 7. Germline loops: CDR1 MGHDK, CDR2 SYGVNS. The CDR3 loop reads CASSWGGGNYEQYF. Here the CDR3 DNA reads TGTGCCAGCAGTTGGGGCGGGGGTAACTACGAGCAGTACTTC.

The chain has TRBV30 and TRBJ2-1, with 10 nucleotides matching TRBD1. Germline V gene lookup returns CDR1 GTSNPN and CDR2 SVGIG (reference sequence). The trim removed 4 bases at V and 0 bases at J, leaving 3 bases unmatched. There are 15 residues in the CDR3. CDR3 in DNA: TGTGCCTGGACTAGGACAGGGGGCTCCTACAATGAGCAGTTCTTC. Protein sequence: CAWTRTGGSYNEQFF.

V gene TRBV7-3 combines with J gene TRBJ1-1, with D possibly matching TRBD1 (6 bases). The V end lost 3 bases, the J end lost 1 base, and 9 bases lay between the germline ends. The germline V gene encodes CDR1 SGHTA and CDR2 FQGTGA. The CDR3 contains 14 residues. The CDR3 coding sequence is TGTGCCAGCAGCTTGGGACATCAGAACACTGAAGCTTTCTTT. This codes for CASSLGHQNTEAFF.

This chain joins TRBV6-6 and TRBJ1-5, with D hard to call. The CDR3 length is 13 residues. Germline CDR1 is MNHNY and CDR2 is SVGAGI (reference sequence). V was clipped by 6 bases and J by 3 bases, with 9 bases between them. For the CDR3, the DNA is TGTGCCAGCAGGTTACAGAACAATCAGCCCCAGCATTTT. Its translation: CASRLQNNQPQHF.

This chain connects TRBV19 to TRBJ2-5, with D possibly being TRBD1 (5 bases). V was pared by 7 bases and J by 5 bases, with 14 bases between. The CDR3 runs to 13 residues. Per the germline V gene, CDR1 is LNHDA and CDR2 is SQIVND (reference sequence). The chain's CDR3 is CASTPGLGETQYF. CDR3 nucleotide sequence: TGTGCCAGTACCCCAGGGTTGGGCGAGACCCAGTACTTC.

V is TRBV7-9 and J is TRBJ2-7; D is possibly TRBD1 (6 bases). V was shortened by 5 bases and J by 5 bases, with 25 bases between the two germline ends. This CDR3 is built from 17 residues. Germline CDR1 reads SEHNR; CDR2 reads FQNEAQ (reference sequence). In DNA, the CDR3 is TGTGCCAGCAGCCCCGGGTCCCCCAGGGGTGTTTGGGACGAGCAGTACTTC. Translating gives CASSPGSPRGVWDEQYF. The complete variable domain, with remaining parts taken from reference TRBV7-9 and TRBJ2-7, reads DTGVSQNPRHKITKRGQNVTFRCDPISEHNRLYWYRQTLGQGPEFLTYFQNEAQLEKSRLLSDRFSAERPKGSFSTLEIQRTEQGDSAMYLCASSPGSPRGVWDEQYFGPGTRLTVT.

This chain joins TRBV19 and TRBJ2-1; D perhaps matches TRBD1 (5 bases). Germline CDR1 LNHDA, CDR2 SQIVND (reference sequence). Trimming stripped 6 bases from V and 4 bases from J, with 16 bases between. This CDR3 spans 15 amino acids. CDR3 bases: TGTGCCAGTAGCTCAAGGGTTCAGGGTTACAATGAGCAGTTCTTC. This encodes CASSSRVQGYNEQFF.

The chain recombines TRBV6-1 with TRBJ1-1; 7 bases match TRBD1. V dropped 9 bases and J dropped 6; count of bases not matched to a gene: 13. The CDR3 is 14 residues long. In germline, CDR1 is MNHNS, CDR2 SASEGT. For the CDR3, the DNA is TGTGCCAGTCAGGGGACAGCGTCTCGGCCTGAAGCTTTCTTT. It is translated as CASQGTASRPEAFF.

The chain uses TRBV4-1 and TRBJ2-5; a possible D gene is TRBD2 (6 bases). Germline CDR1 is MGHRA and CDR2 is YSYEKL. V gave up 3 bases and J gave up 2 bases, with 7 bases separating them. The CDR3 has 13 amino acids. CDR3 residues: CASSHGGQETQYF. CDR3 nucleotides: TGCGCCAGCAGCCATGGGGGGCAAGAGACCCAGTACTTC.